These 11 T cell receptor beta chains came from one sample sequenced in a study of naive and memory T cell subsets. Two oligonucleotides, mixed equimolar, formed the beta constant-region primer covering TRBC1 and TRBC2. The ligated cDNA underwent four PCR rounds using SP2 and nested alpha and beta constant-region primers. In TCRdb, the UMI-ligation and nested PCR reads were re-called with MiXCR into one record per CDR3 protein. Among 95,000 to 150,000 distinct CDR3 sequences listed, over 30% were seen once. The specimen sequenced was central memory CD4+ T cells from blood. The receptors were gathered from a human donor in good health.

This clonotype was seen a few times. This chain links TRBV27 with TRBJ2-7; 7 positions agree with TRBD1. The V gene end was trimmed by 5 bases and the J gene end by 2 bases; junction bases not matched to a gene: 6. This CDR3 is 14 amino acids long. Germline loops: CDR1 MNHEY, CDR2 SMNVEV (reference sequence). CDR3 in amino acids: CASSRSGGPYEQYF. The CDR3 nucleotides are TGTGCCAGCAGTAGATCAGGGGGTCCCTACGAGCAGTACTTC.

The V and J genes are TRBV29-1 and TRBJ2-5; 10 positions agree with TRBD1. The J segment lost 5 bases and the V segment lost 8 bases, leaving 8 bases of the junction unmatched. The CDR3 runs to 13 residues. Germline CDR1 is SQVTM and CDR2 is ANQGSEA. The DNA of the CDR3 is TGCAGCCTGCGGGACAGGGGAGTGGAGACCCAGTACTTC. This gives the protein CSLRDRGVETQYF.

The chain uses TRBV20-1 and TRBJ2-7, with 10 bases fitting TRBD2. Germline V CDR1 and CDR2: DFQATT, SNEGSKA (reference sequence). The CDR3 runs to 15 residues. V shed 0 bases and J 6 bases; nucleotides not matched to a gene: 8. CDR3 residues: CSARDPSGRRAEQYF. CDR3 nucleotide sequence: TGCAGTGCTAGAGATCCTAGCGGGAGAAGGGCCGAGCAGTACTTC.

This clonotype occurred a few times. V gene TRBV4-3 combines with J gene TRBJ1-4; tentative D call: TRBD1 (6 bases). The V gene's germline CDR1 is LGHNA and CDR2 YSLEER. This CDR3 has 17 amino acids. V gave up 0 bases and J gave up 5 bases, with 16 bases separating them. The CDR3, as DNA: TGCGCCAGCAGCCAAGAATTTACACAGGGTGGAAATGAAAAACTGTTTTTT. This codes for CASSQEFTQGGNEKLFF.

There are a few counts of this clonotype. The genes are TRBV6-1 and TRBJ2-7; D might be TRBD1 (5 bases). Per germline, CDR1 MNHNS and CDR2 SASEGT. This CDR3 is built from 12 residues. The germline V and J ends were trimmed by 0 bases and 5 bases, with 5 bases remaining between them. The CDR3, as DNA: TGTGCCAGCAGTGAAGCGGGGCACGAGCAGTACTTC. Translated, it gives CASSEAGHEQYF.

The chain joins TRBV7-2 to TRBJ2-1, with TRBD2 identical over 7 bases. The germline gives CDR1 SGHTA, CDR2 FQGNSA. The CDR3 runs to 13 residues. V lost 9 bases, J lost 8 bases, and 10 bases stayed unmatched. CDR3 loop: CARLKRAGDEQFF. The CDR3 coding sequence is TGTGCCAGACTCAAGAGGGCGGGAGATGAGCAGTTCTTC.

CDR3 DNA sequence: TGTGCCAGCAGCTTAGGTGCTAGCGTCACCTACGAGCAGTACTTC. Amino acid sequence: CASSLGASVTYEQYF. The chain uses TRBV7-9 and TRBJ2-7, with D maybe TRBD2 (6 bases). The V end lost 1 base, the J end lost 2 bases, and 12 bases lay between the germline ends. Per germline, CDR1 SEHNR and CDR2 FQNEAQ (reference sequence). The CDR3 runs 15 residues.

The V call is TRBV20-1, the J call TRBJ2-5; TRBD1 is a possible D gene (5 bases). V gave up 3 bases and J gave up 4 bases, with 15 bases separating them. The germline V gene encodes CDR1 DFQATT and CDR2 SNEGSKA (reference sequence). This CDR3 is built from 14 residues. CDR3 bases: TGCAGTGCTAGCGACGGACAAGGCCCAGAGACCCAGTACTTC. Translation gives CSASDGQGPETQYF.

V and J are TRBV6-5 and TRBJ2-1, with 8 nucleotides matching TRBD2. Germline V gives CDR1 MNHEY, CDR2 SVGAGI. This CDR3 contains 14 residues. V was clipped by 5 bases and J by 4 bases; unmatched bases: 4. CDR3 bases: TGTGCCAGCAGTCCGGGACTAGGGTACAATGAGCAGTTCTTC. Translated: CASSPGLGYNEQFF.

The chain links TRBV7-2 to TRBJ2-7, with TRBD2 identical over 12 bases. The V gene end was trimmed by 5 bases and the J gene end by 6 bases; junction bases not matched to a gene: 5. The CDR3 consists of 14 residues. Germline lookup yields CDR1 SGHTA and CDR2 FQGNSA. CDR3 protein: CASSQRTSGIEQYF. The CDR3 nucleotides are TGTGCCAGCAGCCAGCGGACTAGCGGGATCGAGCAGTACTTC.

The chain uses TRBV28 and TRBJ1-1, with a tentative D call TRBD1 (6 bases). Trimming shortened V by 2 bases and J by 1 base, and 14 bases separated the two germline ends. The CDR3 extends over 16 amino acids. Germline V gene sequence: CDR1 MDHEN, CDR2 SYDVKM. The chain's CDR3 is CASSLVIGGANTEAFF. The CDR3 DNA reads TGTGCCAGCAGTTTAGTTATAGGGGGAGCGAACACTGAAGCTTTCTTT.